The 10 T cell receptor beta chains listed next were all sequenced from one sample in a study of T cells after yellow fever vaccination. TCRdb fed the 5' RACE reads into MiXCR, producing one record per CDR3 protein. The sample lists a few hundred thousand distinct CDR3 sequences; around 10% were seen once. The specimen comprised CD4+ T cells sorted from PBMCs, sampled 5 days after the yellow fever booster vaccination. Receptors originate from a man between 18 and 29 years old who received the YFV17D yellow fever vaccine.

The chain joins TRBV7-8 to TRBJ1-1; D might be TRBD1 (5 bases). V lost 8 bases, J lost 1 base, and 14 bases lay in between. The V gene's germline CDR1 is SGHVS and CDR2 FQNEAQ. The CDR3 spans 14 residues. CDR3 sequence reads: CASLLFGQNTEAFF. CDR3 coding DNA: TGTGCCAGCCTCTTGTTCGGACAGAACACTGAAGCTTTCTTT.

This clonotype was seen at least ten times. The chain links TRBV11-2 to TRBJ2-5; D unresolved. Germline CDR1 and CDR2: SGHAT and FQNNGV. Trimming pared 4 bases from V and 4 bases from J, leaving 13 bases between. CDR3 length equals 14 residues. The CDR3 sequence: CASSWTSGGETQYF. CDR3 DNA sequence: TGTGCCAGCAGCTGGACCAGTGGTGGAGAGACCCAGTACTTC.

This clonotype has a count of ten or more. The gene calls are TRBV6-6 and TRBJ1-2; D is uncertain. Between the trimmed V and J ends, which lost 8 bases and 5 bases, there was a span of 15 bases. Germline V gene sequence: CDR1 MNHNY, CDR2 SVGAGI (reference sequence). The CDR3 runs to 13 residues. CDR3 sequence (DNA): TGTGCCAGCTTGCCGGGCCAGAATTATGGCTACACCTTC. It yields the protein CASLPGQNYGYTF.

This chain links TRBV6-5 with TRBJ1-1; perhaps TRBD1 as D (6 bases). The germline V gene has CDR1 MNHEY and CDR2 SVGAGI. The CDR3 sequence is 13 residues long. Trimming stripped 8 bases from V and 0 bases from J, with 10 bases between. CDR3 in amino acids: CASEGGLNTEAFF. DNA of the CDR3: TGTGCCAGCGAAGGGGGTTTGAACACTGAAGCTTTCTTT.

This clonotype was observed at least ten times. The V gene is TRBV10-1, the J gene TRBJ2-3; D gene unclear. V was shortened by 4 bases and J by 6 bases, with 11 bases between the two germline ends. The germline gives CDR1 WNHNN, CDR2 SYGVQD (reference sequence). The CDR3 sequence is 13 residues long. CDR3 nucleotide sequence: TGCGCCAGCAGTGGCTACGGTGGGGATACGCAGTATTTT. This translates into CASSGYGGDTQYF.

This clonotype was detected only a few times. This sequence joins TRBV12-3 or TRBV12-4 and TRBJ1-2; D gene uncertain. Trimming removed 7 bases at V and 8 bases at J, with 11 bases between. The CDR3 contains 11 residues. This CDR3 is CASTGLLGYTF. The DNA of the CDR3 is TGTGCCAGCACGGGCCTTTTAGGCTACACCTTC.

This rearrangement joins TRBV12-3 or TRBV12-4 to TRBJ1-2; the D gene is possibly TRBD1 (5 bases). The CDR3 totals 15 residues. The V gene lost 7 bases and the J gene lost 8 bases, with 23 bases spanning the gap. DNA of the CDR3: TGTGCCAGCACGGTGGGGGTGTCAACTTATCACGGCTACACCTTC. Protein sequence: CASTVGVSTYHGYTF.

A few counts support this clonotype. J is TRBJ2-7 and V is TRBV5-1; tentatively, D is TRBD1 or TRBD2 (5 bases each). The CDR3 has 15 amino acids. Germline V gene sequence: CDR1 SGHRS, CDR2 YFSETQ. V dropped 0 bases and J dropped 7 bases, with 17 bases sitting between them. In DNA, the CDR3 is TGCGCCAGCAGCTTGGCAACAGGTCCCGGGGATGAGCAGTACGTC. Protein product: CASSLATGPGDEQYV.

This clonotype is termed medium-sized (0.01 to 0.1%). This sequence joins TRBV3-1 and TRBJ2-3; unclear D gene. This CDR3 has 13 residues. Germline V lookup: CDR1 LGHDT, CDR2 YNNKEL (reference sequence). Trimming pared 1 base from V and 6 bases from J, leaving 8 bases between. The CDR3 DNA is TGTGCCAGCAGCCAAGGGTTGGCTGATACGCAGTATTTT. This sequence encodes CASSQGLADTQYF.

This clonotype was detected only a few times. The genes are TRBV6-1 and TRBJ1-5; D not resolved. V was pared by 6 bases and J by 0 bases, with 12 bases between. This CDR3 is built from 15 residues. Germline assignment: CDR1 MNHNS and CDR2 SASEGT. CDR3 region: CASRPQLTSNQPQHF. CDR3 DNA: TGTGCCAGCAGACCACAGTTAACTAGCAATCAGCCCCAGCATTTT.